What follows are 29 T cell receptor beta chains derived from one specimen sequenced in a study of long-term antiretroviral therapy in people with HIV. The libraries were made with immunoSEQ v3.0 at survey level. Some clones are missing from TCRdb's copy, which holds only in-frame ones; the method was immunoSEQ multiplex PCR. The table has about 39,000 clones, around 85% seen once. The sample was unsorted PBMCs, taken 1.2 years after starting antiretroviral therapy. Receptors were obtained from a woman between 50 and 59 years old with HIV.

For the CDR3, the DNA is TGTGCCAGCAGCCAAGTTCGTGCGGGGGGGCAGGTAGATACGCAGTATTTT. It encodes CASSQVRAGGQVDTQYF. The chain carries TRBV4-2 and TRBJ2-3, with 9 positions matching TRBD2. Germline V gene data show CDR1 as LGHNA and CDR2 as YNFKEQ. V was pared by 1 base and J by 5 bases, with 10 bases of the junction left unmatched. CDR3 length: 17 amino acids.

The CDR3: CATSRRTSGVNEQFF. The DNA of the CDR3 is TGTGCCACCAGCAGAAGGACTAGCGGGGTCAATGAGCAGTTCTTC. The V and J genes are TRBV15 and TRBJ2-1; TRBD2 matches at 12 bases. The CDR3 runs to 15 residues. The germline CDR1 and CDR2 sequences are LNHNV and YYDKDF (reference sequence). V dropped 2 bases and J dropped 6; count of bases not matched to a gene: 2.

The chain is built from TRBV2 and TRBJ1-3; D not resolved. This CDR3 is built from 14 residues. Germline CDR1 reads SNHLY; CDR2 reads FYNNEI. V was clipped by 6 bases and J by 0 bases, with 9 bases between them. The CDR3 loop is CASSRAYSGNTIYF. DNA of the CDR3: TGTGCCAGCAGCCGGGCCTACTCTGGAAACACCATATATTTT.

On this clone itself: Compared with germline, one end of the junction differs, possibly owing to a read error. CDR3 sequence (DNA): TGTGCTAGCAGCTTAGGGACAGGGGATCCCAATGAAAAACTGTTTTTT. It yields the protein CASSLGTGDPNEKLFF. V is TRBV7-7 and J is TRBJ1-4, with 10 bases aligning to TRBD1. Germline CDR1 SSHAT, CDR2 FNYEAQ (reference sequence). The CDR3 is made up of 16 amino acids.

The V call is TRBV29-1, the J call TRBJ2-6, with D possibly being TRBD1 (6 bases). In germline, CDR1 is SQVTM, CDR2 ANQGSEA. This CDR3 is built from 16 residues. Trimming removed 6 bases from V and 0 bases from J, with 15 bases in between. The CDR3 bases are TGCAGCGTATCCCGGGACACTGACTCTGGGGCCAACGTCCTGACTTTC. Translating it yields CSVSRDTDSGANVLTF.

The rearrangement uses TRBV7-2 and TRBJ1-5; D is ambiguous. CDR3 length equals 13 residues. V lost 4 bases, J lost 5 bases, and 9 bases lay in between. Germline lookup yields CDR1 SGHTA and CDR2 FQGNSA. DNA of the CDR3: TGTGCCAGCAGCTCCTCAATAGATCAGCCCCAGCATTTT. Its translation: CASSSSIDQPQHF.

This chain joins TRBV29-1 and TRBJ2-3; 7 bases are shared with TRBD2. The CDR3 length is 13 residues. Germline V CDR1 and CDR2: SQVTM, ANQGSEA. V was clipped by 6 bases and J by 4 bases; unmatched bases: 7. CDR3: CSVGGSRADTQYF. The CDR3 coding sequence is TGCAGCGTGGGGGGGTCGAGGGCAGATACGCAGTATTTT.

This clone came up a few times. V is TRBV6-1 and J is TRBJ1-2; D might be TRBD1 (6 bases). Trimming cost V 2 bases and J 4 bases, with 14 bases left between them. The CDR3 loop spans 15 amino acids. Germline V gene data show CDR1 as MNHNS and CDR2 as SASEGT. The chain's CDR3 is CASSERRGSGYGYTF. CDR3 in DNA: TGTGCCAGCAGTGAACGGAGGGGGAGCGGCTATGGCTACACCTTC.

The V call is TRBV6-1, the J call TRBJ2-7; 9 bases align to TRBD1. With V trimmed by 3 bases and J by 4 bases, 7 bases remained unmatched. CDR1 and CDR2 from the germline V gene are MNHNS and SASEGT. The CDR3 length is 15 residues. The CDR3 nucleotides are TGTGCCAGCAGTGACATTTGGACAGGGGCTTACGAGCAGTACTTC. Its translation is CASSDIWTGAYEQYF.

The chain couples TRBV30 to TRBJ1-3; no clear D gene. The CDR3 runs to 11 residues. Trimming took off 1 base at V and 4 bases at J, with 2 bases between the two ends. Per germline, CDR1 GTSNPN and CDR2 SVGIG (reference sequence). The CDR3 sequence is CAWSAGNTIYF. The CDR3 DNA follows: TGTGCCTGGAGTGCCGGAAACACCATATATTTT.

This clone was seen only once. V usage is TRBV6-5 and J usage is TRBJ1-2, with D possibly TRBD1 on 5 matching bases. The CDR3 sequence is 12 residues long. The germline V gene has CDR1 MNHEY and CDR2 SVGAGI. Trimming cost V 6 bases and J 2 bases, with 7 bases left between them. The CDR3 DNA follows: TGTGCCAGCAGGACAGTGAACTATGGCTACACCTTC. Its protein is CASRTVNYGYTF.

This rearrangement joins TRBV2 to TRBJ1-2, with unresolved D. The V and J ends lost 4 bases and 5 bases respectively, with 8 bases between them. The CDR3 is 12 residues long. Germline V CDR1 and CDR2: SNHLY, FYNNEI. The CDR3 is CASSVVVYGYTF. The CDR3 nucleotides are TGTGCCAGCAGTGTCGTAGTTTATGGCTACACCTTC.

The chain is built from TRBV7-3 and TRBJ2-7; 10 nucleotides match TRBD1. Losses at the gene ends were 3 bases for V and 4 bases for J; bases not matched to a gene: 3. The CDR3 is made up of 14 amino acids. CDR1 SGHTA and CDR2 FQGTGA come from the germline V gene. CDR3 bases: TGTGCCAGCAGCTTGACAGGGGGCGTGTACGAGCAGTACTTC. Translated, it gives CASSLTGGVYEQYF. Using reference TRBV7-3 and TRBJ2-7 for the parts outside the CDR3, the full variable domain is GAGVSQTPSNKVTEKGKYVELRCDPISGHTALYWYRQSLGQGPEFLIYFQGTGAADDSGLPNDRFFAVRPEGSVSTLKIQRTERGDSAVYLCASSLTGGVYEQYFGPGTRLTVT.

The CDR3 spells CASSFSGGADTQYF. In nucleotides, the CDR3 is TGCGCCAGCAGCTTTAGCGGGGGGGCAGATACGCAGTATTTT. This rearrangement joins TRBV5-1 to TRBJ2-3; 11 bases agree with TRBD2. Germline trimming cut 2 bases from V and 4 bases from J; bases unmatched to any gene: 0. Per the germline V gene, CDR1 is SGHRS and CDR2 is YFSETQ. The CDR3 sequence is 14 residues long.

V usage is TRBV5-4 and J usage is TRBJ1-1; D may be TRBD1 (5 bases). The CDR3 sequence is 14 residues long. Germline CDR1 and CDR2: SGHNT and YYREEE (reference sequence). Between the trimmed V and J ends, which lost 5 bases and 3 bases, there was a span of 14 bases. CDR3 DNA: TGTGCCAGCAGGAGTAGTGTGGGGCACACTGAAGCTTTCTTT. It specifies CASRSSVGHTEAFF.

The rearrangement uses TRBV18 and TRBJ2-1; 13 bases align to TRBD2. Trimming cost V 3 bases and J 7 bases; bases outside gene matches: 3. CDR1 and CDR2 (germline): KGHSH, LQKENI. This CDR3 is 15 amino acids long. The CDR3 DNA sequence: TGTGCCAGCTCACCCGGACTAGCGGGGGTTAATGAGCAGTTCTTC. Translation gives CASSPGLAGVNEQFF.

The V call is TRBV6-1, the J call TRBJ1-3, with a possible D match to TRBD1 (6 bases). In germline, CDR1 is MNHNS, CDR2 SASEGT. With 8 bases removed from V and 0 bases from J, the gap between germline ends came to 11 bases. This CDR3 contains 14 residues. Written as DNA, the CDR3 is TGTGCCAGCGGGTGGGACAACTCTGGAAACACCATATATTTT. Its translation: CASGWDNSGNTIYF.

The chain uses TRBV5-1 and TRBJ2-3; 12 nucleotides line up with TRBD2. This CDR3 contains 17 residues. The germline V gene encodes CDR1 SGHRS and CDR2 YFSETQ. The V and J ends lost 3 bases and 1 base, in that order; junction bases with no gene match: 6. This CDR3 is CASSWEGLAGGTDTQYF. The CDR3 DNA sequence: TGCGCCAGCAGCTGGGAGGGACTAGCGGGCGGCACAGATACGCAGTATTTT.

This clone came up once. Additional DNA sequences in this sample encode the identical CDR3. The chain recombines TRBV6-5 with TRBJ1-2; 8 nucleotides line up with TRBD1. CDR3 length equals 16 residues. CDR1 and CDR2 from the germline V gene are MNHEY and SVGAGI. After removal of 2 bases from V and 3 bases from J, the junction contained 8 bases not matched to a gene. CDR3 loop: CASSYTLDRVYYGYTF. In nucleotides, the CDR3 is TGTGCCAGCAGTTACACCTTGGACAGGGTCTACTATGGCTACACCTTC.

V and J are TRBV29-1 and TRBJ2-2; possibly TRBD2 for D (6 bases). Germline lookup yields CDR1 SQVTM and CDR2 ANQGSEA. V was clipped by 4 bases and J by 4 bases, with 7 bases between them. The CDR3 covers 12 residues. The CDR3 DNA reads TGCAGCGTTGGGCGGGGCACCGGGGAGCTGTTTTTT. Translated: CSVGRGTGELFF.

The chain has TRBV10-3 and TRBJ2-3; D unresolved. This CDR3 region has 14 residues. The V end was cut by 6 bases, the J end by 2 bases, with 12 bases between. From germline, CDR1 is ENHRY and CDR2 SYGVKD. The CDR3 loop is CAIRRLVDTDTQYF. In DNA, the CDR3 is TGTGCCATCAGAAGGCTAGTCGACACAGATACGCAGTATTTT.

The chain is built from TRBV4-1 and TRBJ2-3; D is ambiguous. The CDR3 length is 14 residues. Trimming took 4 bases from V and 0 from J, leaving 8 bases between them. Germline V CDR1 and CDR2: MGHRA, YSYEKL. CDR3 nucleotides: TGCGCCAGCAGCCTGACTCATAGCACAGATACGCAGTATTTT. It is translated as CASSLTHSTDTQYF.

This rearrangement joins TRBV7-9 to TRBJ2-7, with a weak D call TRBD1 (5 bases). Trimming stripped 2 bases from V and 5 bases from J, with 16 bases between. The germline V gene encodes CDR1 SEHNR and CDR2 FQNEAQ (reference sequence). The CDR3 spans 15 residues. The CDR3 DNA is TGTGCCAGCAGCTTAAGGGGTGCCAGAAAGGACGAGCAGTACTTC. This translates into CASSLRGARKDEQYF.

J is TRBJ1-1 and V is TRBV7-2, with 7 bases lining up with TRBD1. The ends lost 4 bases at V and 2 bases at J; junction bases unmatched: 10. Germline values: CDR1 SGHTA, CDR2 FQGNSA. The CDR3 spans 16 residues. CDR3 amino acids: CASSSRTGRGNTEAFF. The CDR3 DNA is TGTGCCAGCAGCTCCCGGACAGGAAGGGGCAACACTGAAGCTTTCTTT.

This chain links TRBV5-6 with TRBJ1-1; D ambiguous. V was shortened by 0 bases and J by 11 bases, with 14 bases between the two germline ends. CDR1 is SGHDT, CDR2 YYEEEE, per germline. The CDR3 consists of 13 residues. The CDR3 reads CASSLALGSYAFF. CDR3 sequence (DNA): TGTGCCAGCAGCTTGGCCCTGGGGTCTTACGCTTTCTTT.

The V gene is TRBV7-3, the J gene TRBJ2-7, with 7 nucleotides matching TRBD1. The germline gives CDR1 SGHTA, CDR2 FQGTGA. CDR3 size: 15 residues. V lost 5 bases, J lost 3 bases, and 10 bases stayed unmatched. The CDR3 protein is CASSPWDRWIYEQYF. The CDR3 bases are TGTGCCAGCAGCCCCTGGGACAGATGGATCTACGAGCAGTACTTC.

V usage is TRBV29-1 and J usage is TRBJ2-3, with 8 bases matching TRBD1. This CDR3 is 13 amino acids long. Germline CDR1 and CDR2: SQVTM and ANQGSEA. The V segment lost 0 bases and the J segment 8 bases; nucleotides outside the gene matches: 4. As DNA, the CDR3 is TGCAGCGTTGAAGACTTCGACAGGGGTACGCAGTATTTT. This translates into CSVEDFDRGTQYF.

This chain connects TRBV5-1 to TRBJ1-2; TRBD1 aligns across 7 bases. The CDR3 is 15 residues long. Per the germline V gene, CDR1 is SGHRS and CDR2 is YFSETQ. Trimming removed 3 bases from V and 8 bases from J; junction bases left unmatched: 13. The CDR3 sequence: CASSSRQGPARGYTF. The CDR3 coding sequence is TGCGCCAGCAGCTCGAGACAGGGTCCAGCACGGGGCTACACCTTC.

The chain links TRBV6-9 to TRBJ2-2, with 7 bases matching TRBD1. Germline trimming cut 2 bases from V and 4 bases from J; bases unmatched to any gene: 4. Germline assignment: CDR1 MNHGY and CDR2 SVAAGI. The CDR3 extends over 15 amino acids. The CDR3 DNA reads as TGTGCCAGCAGTTATGTTAGGGGGCTCACCGGGGAGCTGTTTTTT. This sequence encodes CASSYVRGLTGELFF.